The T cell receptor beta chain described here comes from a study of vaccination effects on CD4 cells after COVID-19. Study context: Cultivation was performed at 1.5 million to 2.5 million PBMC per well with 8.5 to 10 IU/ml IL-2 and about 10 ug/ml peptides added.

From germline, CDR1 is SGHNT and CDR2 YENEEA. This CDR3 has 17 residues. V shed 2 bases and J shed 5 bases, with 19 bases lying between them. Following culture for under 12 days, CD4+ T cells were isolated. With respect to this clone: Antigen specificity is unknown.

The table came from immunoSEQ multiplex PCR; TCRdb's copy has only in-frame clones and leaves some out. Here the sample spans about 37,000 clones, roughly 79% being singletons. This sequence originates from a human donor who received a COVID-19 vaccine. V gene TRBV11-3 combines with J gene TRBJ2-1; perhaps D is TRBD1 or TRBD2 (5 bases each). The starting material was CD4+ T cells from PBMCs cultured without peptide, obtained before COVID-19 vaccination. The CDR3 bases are TGTGCCAGCAGCTTAAAATCTTTCGGCCGGGGCAACAATGAGCAGTTCTTC. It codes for CASSLKSFGRGNNEQFF.